This passage covers 8 T cell receptor beta chains from one sample sequenced in a study of a mutant IDH1 vaccine in newly diagnosed glioma. These receptors' targets are unknown. Time point of the sample: week 23, last vaccination. Vaccinated patients received 300 ug of mutant IDH1 20-mer peptide per dose, with topical imiquimod. Sequencing used immunoSEQ multiplex PCR; TCRdb keeps in-frame clones, though not all of them. The data hold tens of thousands of clones, with about four fifths observed a single time. The sequencing here drew on PBMCs, taken from a glioma patient whose treatment included an IDH1 peptide vaccine. The receptors come from a man in his forties with glioma.

The J gene is TRBJ2-3, the V gene TRBV11-2; D uncertain. The CDR3 totals 15 residues. Per germline, CDR1 SGHAT and CDR2 FQNNGV. The germline V and J ends were trimmed by 0 bases and 2 bases, with 9 bases remaining between them. Written as DNA, the CDR3 is TGTGCCAGCAGCTTAGATGGCGGATCCACAGATACGCAGTATTTT. The encoded protein is CASSLDGGSTDTQYF.

The chain combines TRBV6-5 with TRBJ2-3; D uncertain. Germline assignment: CDR1 MNHEY and CDR2 SVGAGI. The germline V and J ends were trimmed by 0 bases and 6 bases, with 10 bases remaining between them. This CDR3 contains 14 residues. CDR3 nucleotide sequence: TGTGCCAGCAGTTACTCTGGTAGCCCCGATACGCAGTATTTT. As protein: CASSYSGSPDTQYF.

The V and J genes are TRBV5-4 and TRBJ2-3; 11 bases match TRBD2. The CDR3 is 17 amino acids. CDR1 is SGHNT, CDR2 YYREEE, per germline (reference sequence). V lost 4 bases and J lost 7; bases outside the gene matches: 14. The CDR3 protein is CASSRPPLAGGRNTQYF. CDR3 DNA: TGTGCCAGCAGCCGCCCTCCCCTAGCGGGGGGCCGGAATACGCAGTATTTT.

The CDR3 spells CASSLSWSSYEQYF. The CDR3 DNA sequence: TGTGCCAGCAGCTTGAGCTGGAGCTCCTACGAGCAGTACTTC. The chain is built from TRBV9 and TRBJ2-7; D gene ambiguous. The CDR3 length is 14 residues. Deletions cut 4 bases from V and 0 bases from J, with 11 bases between. From germline, CDR1 is SGDLS and CDR2 YYNGEE.

The chain links TRBV30 to TRBJ2-1; the match to TRBD1 covers 7 bases. CDR1 is GTSNPN, CDR2 SVGIG, per germline (reference sequence). The ends lost 2 bases at V and 6 bases at J; junction bases unmatched: 4. CDR3 length equals 13 residues. The CDR3: CAWSTWTGNEQFF. The DNA for the CDR3 is TGTGCCTGGAGTACCTGGACAGGCAATGAGCAGTTCTTC. The variable domain in full, completed from reference TRBV30 and TRBJ2-1, reads SQTIHQWPATLVQPVGSPLSLECTVEGTSNPNLYWYRQAAGRGLQLLFYSVGIGQISSEVPQNLSASRPQDRQFILSSKKLLLSDSGFYLCAWSTWTGNEQFFGPGTRLTVL.

This chain uses TRBV9 with TRBJ1-4; perhaps TRBD1 as D (5 bases). This CDR3 has 15 amino acids. Trimming removed 3 bases from V and 5 bases from J, with 14 bases in between. Germline V gene sequence: CDR1 SGDLS, CDR2 YYNGEE. CDR3 amino acids: CASSAMGLNNEKLFF. The CDR3, as DNA: TGTGCCAGCAGCGCCATGGGACTGAACAATGAAAAACTGTTTTTT.

The chain has TRBV27 and TRBJ2-7, with D perhaps given as TRBD1 or TRBD2 (5 bases each). V dropped 0 bases and J dropped 3 bases, with 12 bases sitting between them. The germline CDR1 and CDR2 sequences are MNHEY and SMNVEV (reference sequence). The CDR3 consists of 15 residues. CDR3 sequence reads: CASSLSRGTSYEQYF. Here the CDR3 DNA reads TGTGCCAGCAGTTTATCGCGTGGGACCAGCTACGAGCAGTACTTC.

V gene TRBV7-6 combines with J gene TRBJ2-1, with 10 nucleotides matching TRBD1. The CDR3 is made up of 12 amino acids. Germline V gene sequence: CDR1 SGHVS, CDR2 FNYEAQ. V shed 5 bases, J shed 14 bases, and the junction held 6 bases outside the gene matches. CDR3 region: CASSPGQGREFF. The CDR3, as DNA: TGTGCCAGCAGCCCGGGACAGGGGCGGGAGTTCTTC. Variable domain in full (rest from reference TRBV7-6 and TRBJ2-1): GAGVSQSPRYKVTKRGQDVALRCDPISGHVSLYWYRQALGQGPEFLTYFNYEAQQDKSGLPNDRFSAERPEGSISTLTIQRTEQRDSAMYRCASSPGQGREFFGPGTRLTVL.